These T cell receptor beta chains were read from a single sample in a study of shared clonotypes between healthy human individuals. Assay: immunoSEQ multiplex PCR; the TCRdb copy retains only in-frame clones and omits some. The sample has roughly 2,300,000 clones, around 93% seen once. The sample consisted of naive CD4+ T cells from PBMCs. These receptor sequences come from a man aged 18 to 30 in good health. Some clones in this sample may be carry-over from other donors' samples. The CDR3 runs from the conserved cysteine through the conserved F or W. A D gene is named only where the DNA matches it firmly. Not all rows give a size; the values are once, few, many and, for expanded clones, a class.

TRBJ2-3 once TRBV5-1 . CASSIRADTQYF TGCGCCAGCAGCATTAGGGCAGATACGCAGTATTTT
TRBJ2-1 once TRBV27 TRBD2 CASRRLAGDEQFF TGTGCCAGCAGGAGACTAGCGGGGGATGAGCAGTTCTTC
TRBJ1-1 . TRBV6-6 . CASIYGGGTEAFF TGTGCCAGCATTTACGGGGGGGGGACTGAAGCTTTCTTT
TRBJ2-5 . TRBV21-1 . CAAPGQAHQETQYF TGTGCCGCACCGGGACAGGCCCACCAAGAGACCCAGTACTTC
TRBJ2-6 . TRBV19 TRBD1 CASFQGAFSGANVLTF TGTGCCAGTTTCCAGGGGGCCTTCTCTGGGGCCAACGTCCTGACTTTC
TRBJ1-5 . TRBV6-6 TRBD1 CASSTTGGWGNQPQHF TGTGCCAGCAGTACTACAGGGGGCTGGGGCAATCAGCCCCAGCATTTT
TRBJ2-2 . TRBV7-9 TRBD2 CASSLLAGRTGELFF TGTGCCAGCAGCTTACTAGCGGGCCGCACCGGGGAGCTGTTTTTT
TRBJ1-5 . TRBV7-2 . CASSLVGRVNQPQHF TGTGCCAGCAGCTTAGTCGGTAGGGTCAATCAGCCCCAGCATTTT
TRBJ2-3 . TRBV2 . CASSETSGGTDTQYF TGTGCCAGCAGTGAGACTAGTGGGGGCACAGATACGCAGTATTTT
TRBJ2-1 . TRBV7-3 TRBD1 CASSFRAPGQGYNEQFF TGTGCCAGCAGCTTTCGGGCACCGGGACAGGGATACAATGAGCAGTTCTTC
TRBJ1-5 . TRBV7-8 . CASSLVASNQPQHF TGTGCCAGCAGCTTAGTAGCGAGCAATCAGCCCCAGCATTTT
TRBJ1-4 . TRBV6-6 . CASSVPGNEKLFF TGTGCCAGCAGTGTTCCAGGGAATGAAAAACTGTTTTTT
TRBJ2-1 . TRBV7-7 TRBD1 CASSPGTVNNEQFF TGTGCCAGCAGCCCGGGGACAGTAAACAATGAGCAGTTCTTC
TRBJ2-5 . TRBV5-1 TRBD2 CASSTSPTSGQETQYF TGCGCCAGCAGCACCAGCCCGACTAGCGGACAAGAGACCCAGTACTTC
TRBJ2-2 . TRBV7-8 . CASSSSGISGGVGTGELFF TGTGCCAGCAGCTCCTCCGGGATTAGCGGCGGGGTGGGTACCGGGGAGCTGTTTTTT
TRBJ2-1 . TRBV7-3 TRBD2 CASSSTSGNYNEQFF TGTGCCAGCAGCTCGACTAGCGGGAACTACAATGAGCAGTTCTTC
TRBJ1-1 . TRBV6-6 . CASSPVRGAGVAEAFF TGTGCCAGCAGCCCGGTGCGGGGGGCGGGGGTGGCTGAAGCTTTCTTT
TRBJ1-2 . TRBV5-1 . CASSLLLGNYGYTF TGCGCCAGCAGCTTGCTCTTAGGGAACTATGGCTACACCTTC
TRBJ2-5 . TRBV6-6 . CASRARWAGKETQYF TGTGCCAGCAGGGCCAGGTGGGCAGGTAAAGAGACCCAGTACTTC
TRBJ2-7 . TRBV15 . CATSRDRQHEQYF TGTGCCACCAGCAGAGATCGGCAGCACGAGCAGTACTTC
TRBJ1-1 . TRBV5-1 . CASSLVAGAGTEAFF TGCGCCAGCAGCTTGGTGGCGGGGGCTGGCACTGAAGCTTTCTTT
TRBJ2-1 . TRBV5-1 TRBD2 CASSSLAGGSYNEQFF TGCGCCAGCAGCTCCTTAGCGGGAGGGTCCTACAATGAGCAGTTCTTC
TRBJ1-1 few TRBV7-9 . CASSLFRGSNTEAFF TGTGCCAGCAGCTTATTTCGGGGGTCAAACACTGAAGCTTTCTTT
TRBJ1-2 . TRBV5-6 TRBD1 CASSLGGQGANYGYTF TGTGCCAGCAGCCTGGGGGGACAGGGGGCGAACTATGGCTACACCTTC
TRBJ2-7 . TRBV4-2 . CASSQYSAGYEQYF TGTGCCAGCAGCCAGTATAGCGCCGGCTACGAGCAGTACTTC
TRBJ1-2 . TRBV25-1 . CASSRTVGGYTF TGTGCCAGCAGTCGGACAGTTGGTGGCTACACCTTC
TRBJ1-4 . TRBV19 . CASSIDSATNEKLFF TGTGCCAGTAGTATCGACAGCGCAACTAATGAAAAACTGTTTTTT
TRBJ2-7 . TRBV7-3 . CASSLTGTNYYEQYF TGTGCCAGCAGCTTAACCGGGACGAATTACTACGAGCAGTACTTC
TRBJ2-3 . TRBV13 TRBD1 CASRRTGTDTQYF TGTGCCAGCAGAAGGACAGGGACAGATACGCAGTATTTT
TRBJ1-5 . TRBV7-8 . CASSLGGGQPQHF TGTGCCAGCAGCTTAGGGGGAGGTCAGCCCCAGCATTTT
TRBJ2-3 . TRBV5-4 TRBD2 CASSLTSADTQYF TGTGCCAGCAGCTTAACTAGCGCAGATACGCAGTATTTT
TRBJ2-1 . TRBV29-1 . CSVADEQFF TGCAGCGTTGCAGACGAGCAGTTCTTC
TRBJ2-1 . TRBV18 TRBD1 CASSLRTGEGEQFF TGTGCCAGCTCACTAAGGACAGGGGAGGGTGAGCAGTTCTTC
TRBJ1-5 . TRBV19 . CASRRGTPTNQPQHF TGTGCCAGTAGACGGGGGACACCAACTAATCAGCCCCAGCATTTT
TRBJ2-1 . TRBV5-1 . CASRAEYNEQFF TGCGCCAGCAGAGCGGAGTACAATGAGCAGTTCTTC
TRBJ2-5 . TRBV6-4 TRBD2 CASSDSVLADQETQYF TGTGCCAGCAGTGACTCCGTACTAGCGGATCAAGAGACCCAGTACTTC
TRBJ2-7 . TRBV2 TRBD1 CASSEHRGPPEYF TGTGCCAGCAGTGAACACAGGGGGCCTCCGGAGTACTTC
TRBJ2-1 . TRBV7-6 TRBD2 CASSLKAGLKGNEQFF TGTGCCAGCAGCTTAAAGGCGGGACTAAAAGGCAATGAGCAGTTCTTC
TRBJ1-1 few TRBV9 TRBD1 CASSAQDRQEAFF TGTGCCAGCAGCGCTCAGGACAGGCAAGAAGCTTTCTTT
TRBJ2-7 . TRBV4-1 TRBD2 CASSLTSGRTYEQYF TGCGCCAGCAGCCTCACTAGCGGGAGAACCTACGAGCAGTACTTC
TRBJ1-1 . TRBV15 . CATSRGLGPKLAFF TGTGCCACCAGCAGAGGGTTAGGGCCAAAGTTGGCTTTCTTT
TRBJ2-3 . TRBV28 . CASSTGRKDTQYF TGTGCCAGCAGTACCGGACGGAAAGATACGCAGTATTTT
TRBJ1-3 . TRBV30 . CACSPGPGNTIYF TGTGCCTGCTCCCCGGGCCCCGGAAACACCATATATTTT
TRBJ2-2 . TRBV5-4 TRBD2 CASSLGLAGGRTGELFF TGTGCCAGCAGCTTGGGACTAGCGGGAGGTCGGACCGGGGAGCTGTTTTTT
TRBJ1-2 . TRBV27 . CASSPDGFYGYTF TGTGCCAGCAGCCCGGACGGTTTCTATGGCTACACCTTC
TRBJ2-3 . TRBV28 TRBD2 CAISLAGGRGRQYF TGTGCCATTTCATTAGCGGGTGGACGGGGTAGGCAGTATTTT
TRBJ2-2 . TRBV11-2 . CASSLDLENTGELFF TGTGCCAGCAGCTTAGACCTAGAGAACACCGGGGAGCTGTTTTTT
TRBJ2-3 . TRBV7-9 . CASSPPSRSAQYF TGTGCCAGCAGCCCCCCTTCCAGATCCGCGCAGTATTTT
TRBJ2-3 . TRBV2 . CASSEMSDTQYF TGTGCCAGCAGTGAAATGTCGGATACGCAGTATTTT
TRBJ1-4 . TRBV5-1 . CASSLAGRVGDEKLFF TGCGCCAGCAGCTTGGCCGGGCGGGTCGGCGATGAAAAACTGTTTTTT
TRBJ2-1 . TRBV7-9 TRBD1 CASSPRTGPYNEQFF TGTGCCAGCAGCCCTCGGACAGGGCCCTACAATGAGCAGTTCTTC
TRBJ1-5 . TRBV18 TRBD1 CASSPSTGRNQPQHF TGTGCCAGCTCACCATCGACAGGGCGGAATCAGCCCCAGCATTTT
TRBJ2-3 . TRBV5-4 . CASSSTRPADTQYF TGTGCCAGCAGCTCGACGCGACCGGCAGATACGCAGTATTTT